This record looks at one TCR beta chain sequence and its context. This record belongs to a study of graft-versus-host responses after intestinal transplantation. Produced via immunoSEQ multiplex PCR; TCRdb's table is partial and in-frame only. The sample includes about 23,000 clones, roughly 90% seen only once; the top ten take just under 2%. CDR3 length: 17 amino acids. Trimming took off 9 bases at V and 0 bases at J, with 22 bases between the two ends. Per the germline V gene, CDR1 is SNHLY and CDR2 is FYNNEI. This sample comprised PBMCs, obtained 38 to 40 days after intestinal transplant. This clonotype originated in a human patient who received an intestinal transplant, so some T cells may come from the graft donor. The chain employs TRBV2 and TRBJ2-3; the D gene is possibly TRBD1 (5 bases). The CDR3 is CASHHILGAKSTDTQYF. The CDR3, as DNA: TGTGCCAGTCACCATATCCTAGGGGCGAAAAGCACAGATACGCAGTATTTT.